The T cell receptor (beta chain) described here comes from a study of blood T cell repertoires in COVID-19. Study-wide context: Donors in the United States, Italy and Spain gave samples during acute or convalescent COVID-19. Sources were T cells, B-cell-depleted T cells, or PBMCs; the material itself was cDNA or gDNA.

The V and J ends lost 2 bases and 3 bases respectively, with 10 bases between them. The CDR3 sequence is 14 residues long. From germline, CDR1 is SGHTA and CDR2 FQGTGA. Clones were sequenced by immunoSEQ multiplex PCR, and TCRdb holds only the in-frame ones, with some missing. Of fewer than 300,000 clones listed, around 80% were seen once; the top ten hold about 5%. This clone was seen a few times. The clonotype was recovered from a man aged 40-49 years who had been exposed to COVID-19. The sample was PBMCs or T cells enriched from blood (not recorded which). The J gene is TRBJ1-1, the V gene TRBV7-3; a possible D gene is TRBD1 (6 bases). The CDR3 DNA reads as TGTGCCAGCAGCTTAGTCCCAGGGGACACTGAAGCTTTCTTT. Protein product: CASSLVPGDTEAFF.